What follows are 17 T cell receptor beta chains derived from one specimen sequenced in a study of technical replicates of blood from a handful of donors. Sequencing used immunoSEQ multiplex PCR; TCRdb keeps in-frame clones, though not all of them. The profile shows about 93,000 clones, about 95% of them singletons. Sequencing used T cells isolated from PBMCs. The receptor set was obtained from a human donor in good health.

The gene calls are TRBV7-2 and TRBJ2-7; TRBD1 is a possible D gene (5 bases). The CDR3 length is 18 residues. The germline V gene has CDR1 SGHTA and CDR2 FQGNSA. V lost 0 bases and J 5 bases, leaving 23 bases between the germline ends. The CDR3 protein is CASSLALGRAGMGNEQYF. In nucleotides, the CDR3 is TGTGCCAGCAGCTTAGCGCTCGGCCGGGCAGGGATGGGGAACGAGCAGTACTTC. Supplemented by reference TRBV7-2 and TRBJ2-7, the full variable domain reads GAGVSQSPSNKVTEKGKDVELRCDPISGHTALYWYRQSLGQGLEFLIYFQGNSAPDKSGLPSDRFSAERTGGSVSTLTIQRTQQEDSAVYLCASSLALGRAGMGNEQYFGPGTRLTVT.

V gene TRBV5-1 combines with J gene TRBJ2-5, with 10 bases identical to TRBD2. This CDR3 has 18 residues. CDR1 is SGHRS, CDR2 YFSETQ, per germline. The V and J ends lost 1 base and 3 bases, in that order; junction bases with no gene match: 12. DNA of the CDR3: TGCGCCAGCAGCTTGAGGCCAGTTGGGCTAGCGGGAGAAGAGACCCAGTACTTC. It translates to CASSLRPVGLAGEETQYF.

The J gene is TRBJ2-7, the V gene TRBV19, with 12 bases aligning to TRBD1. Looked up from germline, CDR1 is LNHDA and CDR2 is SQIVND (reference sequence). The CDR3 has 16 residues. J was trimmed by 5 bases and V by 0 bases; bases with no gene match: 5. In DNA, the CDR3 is TGTGCCAGTAGTATAGAGGGACAGGGGGCGCGGAACGAGCAGTACTTC. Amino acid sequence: CASSIEGQGARNEQYF.

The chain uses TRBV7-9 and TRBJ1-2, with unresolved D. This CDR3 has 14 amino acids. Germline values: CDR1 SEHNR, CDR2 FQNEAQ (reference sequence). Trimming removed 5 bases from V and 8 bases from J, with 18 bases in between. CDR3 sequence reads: CASSPAGLLPGYTF. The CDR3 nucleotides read TGTGCCAGCAGCCCAGCGGGGTTACTTCCGGGCTACACCTTC.

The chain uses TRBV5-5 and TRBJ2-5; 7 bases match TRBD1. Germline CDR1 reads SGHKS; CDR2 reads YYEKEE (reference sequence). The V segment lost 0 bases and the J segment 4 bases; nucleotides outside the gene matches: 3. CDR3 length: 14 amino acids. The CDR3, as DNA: TGTGCCAGCAGCTTGGCCAGGGGGAGAGAGACCCAGTACTTC. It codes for CASSLARGRETQYF.

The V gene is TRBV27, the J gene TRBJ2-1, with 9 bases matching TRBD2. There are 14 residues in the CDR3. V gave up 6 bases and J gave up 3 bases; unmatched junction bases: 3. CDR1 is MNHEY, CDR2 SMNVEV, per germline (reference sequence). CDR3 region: CASRWTSDYNEQFF. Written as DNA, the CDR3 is TGTGCCAGCAGGTGGACTAGCGACTACAATGAGCAGTTCTTC.

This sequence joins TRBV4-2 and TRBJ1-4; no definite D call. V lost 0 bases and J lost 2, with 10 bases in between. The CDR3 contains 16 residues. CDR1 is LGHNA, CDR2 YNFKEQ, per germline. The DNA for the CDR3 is TGTGCCAGCAGCCAAGACGTGGTGGAGACTAATGAAAAACTGTTTTTT. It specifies CASSQDVVETNEKLFF.

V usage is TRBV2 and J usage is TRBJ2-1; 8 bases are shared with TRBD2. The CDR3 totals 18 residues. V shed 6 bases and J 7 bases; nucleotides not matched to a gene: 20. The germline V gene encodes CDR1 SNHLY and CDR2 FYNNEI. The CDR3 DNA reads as TGTGCCAGCAGCCCCCGGTCACAGCGGGGGCGCGGGGGAAATGAGCAGTTCTTC. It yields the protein CASSPRSQRGRGGNEQFF. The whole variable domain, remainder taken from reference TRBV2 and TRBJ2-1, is EPEVTQTPSHQVTQMGQEVILRCVPISNHLYFYWYRQILGQKVEFLVSFYNNEISEKSEIFDDQFSVERPDGSNFTLKIRSTKLEDSAMYFCASSPRSQRGRGGNEQFFGPGTRLTVL.

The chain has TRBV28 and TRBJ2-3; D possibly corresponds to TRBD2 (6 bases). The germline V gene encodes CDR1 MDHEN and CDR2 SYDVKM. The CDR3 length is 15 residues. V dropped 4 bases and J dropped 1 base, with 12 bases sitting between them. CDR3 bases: TGTGCCAGCAGTTCCGGGGGAGAGGGCACAGATACGCAGTATTTT. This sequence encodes CASSSGGEGTDTQYF.

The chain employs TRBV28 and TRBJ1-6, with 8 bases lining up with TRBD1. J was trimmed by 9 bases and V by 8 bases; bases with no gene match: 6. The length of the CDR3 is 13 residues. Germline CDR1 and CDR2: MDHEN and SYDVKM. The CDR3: CASFGQGGSPLHF. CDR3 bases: TGTGCCAGCTTCGGACAGGGAGGTTCACCCCTCCACTTT.

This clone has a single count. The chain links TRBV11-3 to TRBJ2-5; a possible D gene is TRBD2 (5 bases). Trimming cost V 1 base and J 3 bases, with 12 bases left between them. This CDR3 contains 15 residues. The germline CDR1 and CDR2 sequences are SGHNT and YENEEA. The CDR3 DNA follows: TGTGCCAGCAGCTTAGGAAACTTCGGGGAAGAGACCCAGTACTTC. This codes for CASSLGNFGEETQYF.

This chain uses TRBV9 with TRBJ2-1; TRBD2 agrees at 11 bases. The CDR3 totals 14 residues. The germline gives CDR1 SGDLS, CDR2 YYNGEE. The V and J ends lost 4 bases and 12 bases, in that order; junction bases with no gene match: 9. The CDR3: CASSPGLAGLGQFF. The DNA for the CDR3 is TGTGCCAGCAGCCCTGGACTAGCGGGCCTGGGGCAGTTCTTC.

The CDR3 region is CASSQTGTGGSNQPQHF. The CDR3 nucleotides read TGTGCCAGCAGCCAAACCGGGACAGGGGGGTCCAATCAGCCCCAGCATTTT. The rearrangement joins TRBV28 to TRBJ1-5; TRBD1 matches 11 bases. CDR3 size: 17 residues. V lost 6 bases and J lost 3; bases outside the gene matches: 10. Per the germline V gene, CDR1 is MDHEN and CDR2 is SYDVKM.

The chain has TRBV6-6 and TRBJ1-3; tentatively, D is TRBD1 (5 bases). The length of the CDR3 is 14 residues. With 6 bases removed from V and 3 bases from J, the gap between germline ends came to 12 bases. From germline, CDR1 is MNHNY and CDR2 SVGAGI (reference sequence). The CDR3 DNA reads TGTGCCAGCAGGTCCAGCCAGGGTGGAAACACCATATATTTT. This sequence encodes CASRSSQGGNTIYF.

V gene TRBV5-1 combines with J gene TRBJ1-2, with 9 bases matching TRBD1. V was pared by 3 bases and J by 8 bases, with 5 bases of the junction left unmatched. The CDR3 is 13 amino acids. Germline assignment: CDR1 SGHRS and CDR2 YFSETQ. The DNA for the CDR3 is TGCGCCAGCAGCTCCGGGACAGGGTGGGGCTACACCTTC. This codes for CASSSGTGWGYTF.

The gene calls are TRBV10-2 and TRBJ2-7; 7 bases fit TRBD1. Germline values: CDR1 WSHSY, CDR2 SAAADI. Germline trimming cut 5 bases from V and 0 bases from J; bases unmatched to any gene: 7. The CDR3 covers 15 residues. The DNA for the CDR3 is TGCGCCAGCAGTCGACAGGGCTCGAGCTCCTACGAGCAGTACTTC. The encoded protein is CASSRQGSSSYEQYF.

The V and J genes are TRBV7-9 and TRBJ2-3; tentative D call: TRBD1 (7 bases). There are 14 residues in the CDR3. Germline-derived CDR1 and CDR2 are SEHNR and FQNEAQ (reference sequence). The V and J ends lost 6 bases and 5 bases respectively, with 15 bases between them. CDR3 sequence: CASRGARGVDTQYF. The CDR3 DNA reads TGTGCCAGCAGGGGGGCCAGGGGGGTAGATACGCAGTATTTT.